The subject of this entry is one TCR beta chain. The data originate from a study of blood T cells in healthy people across ages. The CDR3 totals 13 residues. Trimming cost V 5 bases and J 4 bases; bases outside gene matches: 2. The germline CDR1 and CDR2 sequences are SGHTA and FQGTGA. Primed by a sample-barcoded 5' primer and a J-beta primer mix, a second PCR proceeded for 7 to 11 cycles. One entry per CDR3 protein, called by TCRdb with MiXCR from the 5' RACE reads. Altogether 550,000 to 700,000 distinct CDR3 sequences are present, 27% being singletons, with the ten largest covering approximately 17%.

This clonotype was obtained from a woman in her 70s in good health. The chain uses TRBV7-3 and TRBJ2-3, with 8 bases matching TRBD1. Sequencing was carried out using blood. The CDR3 bases are TGTGCCAGCAGCCGGACAGGGCCAGATACGCAGTATTTT. It specifies CASSRTGPDTQYF.